These 27 T cell receptor beta chains share one sample of origin, sequenced in a study of T cells in tumors after PD-1 blockade. The data were produced by immunoSEQ multiplex PCR, yet TCRdb's version contains in-frame clones alone and is incomplete. The sample has some 25,000 clones; over 80% are singletons. Sequencing was performed on PBMCs, taken after anti-PD-1 treatment. The receptors derive from a human donor with basal cell carcinoma.

This clone is medium-sized. The chain couples TRBV19 to TRBJ2-1, with 8 bases fitting TRBD2. This CDR3 spans 16 amino acids. CDR1 and CDR2 from the germline V gene are LNHDA and SQIVND (reference sequence). J lost 2 bases, V lost 7 bases, and 10 bases had no gene match. The DNA for the CDR3 is TGTGCCAGTACTCACATAGCGGGGAACACCTACAATGAGCAGTTCTTC. It encodes CASTHIAGNTYNEQFF.

By frequency in the sample, this clone is large (0.1 to 1%). J is TRBJ2-7 and V is TRBV5-1; tentatively, D is TRBD1 (5 bases). The ends were cut back, 2 bases at V and 5 bases at J, with 17 bases in the middle. The length of the CDR3 is 15 residues. Per the germline V gene, CDR1 is SGHRS and CDR2 is YFSETQ. The CDR3 is CASSLGQGNVNEQYF. The CDR3 nucleotides are TGCGCCAGCAGCTTAGGTCAGGGTAACGTCAACGAGCAGTACTTC.

V is TRBV2 and J is TRBJ2-5; possibly TRBD1 or TRBD2 for D (6 bases each). This CDR3 spans 15 amino acids. V gave up 4 bases and J gave up 4 bases, with 16 bases separating them. Germline values: CDR1 SNHLY, CDR2 FYNNEI. CDR3: CASSGGRGRRETQYF. Written as DNA, the CDR3 is TGTGCCAGCAGTGGGGGACGGGGGCGGCGAGAGACCCAGTACTTC.

This chain's CDR3 is CASSEGGQGDNEQFF. The CDR3 DNA is TGTGCCAGCAGTGAAGGGGGACAGGGTGACAATGAGCAGTTCTTC. The rearrangement links TRBV2 to TRBJ2-1; 9 nucleotides agree with TRBD1. The ends lost 1 base at V and 5 bases at J; junction bases unmatched: 3. Per germline, CDR1 SNHLY and CDR2 FYNNEI. This CDR3 region has 15 residues.

The chain recombines TRBV5-5 with TRBJ2-3; TRBD1 matches at 9 bases. The CDR3 contains 18 residues. In germline, CDR1 is SGHKS, CDR2 YYEKEE (reference sequence). With V trimmed by 3 bases and J by 4 bases, 15 bases remained unmatched. CDR3 amino acids: CASSSFNRDRVLADTQYF. For the CDR3, the DNA is TGTGCCAGCAGCTCGTTTAACCGGGACAGGGTTTTGGCAGATACGCAGTATTTT.

CDR3 nucleotides: TGTGCCAGCAGTGAAGCGCGGTCCCGGCCCCTCCACTTT. This sequence encodes CASSEARSRPLHF. V usage is TRBV6-1 and J usage is TRBJ1-6, with no clear D. The CDR3 has 13 amino acids. CDR1 MNHNS and CDR2 SASEGT come from the germline V gene. The ends were cut back, 0 bases at V and 13 bases at J, with 10 bases in the middle.

This clone was detected a few times. This rearrangement joins TRBV25-1 to TRBJ2-7; TRBD1 matches 8 bases. This CDR3 has 15 amino acids. Germline loops: CDR1 MGHDK, CDR2 SYGVNS. V shed 1 base, J shed 6 bases, and the junction held 8 bases outside the gene matches. CDR3 in DNA: TGTGCCAGCAGTGAATCCGAGACAGGGGTAGTCGAGCAGTACTTC. This translates into CASSESETGVVEQYF.

This rearrangement joins TRBV11-3 to TRBJ1-1; D remains unclear. V was pared by 2 bases and J by 4 bases, with 8 bases between. This CDR3 spans 13 amino acids. CDR1 is SGHNT and CDR2 is YENEEA in the germline V gene. The CDR3 DNA is TGTGCCAGCAGCTTACGGCCAGTCACTGAAGCTTTCTTT. This gives the protein CASSLRPVTEAFF. Full variable domain (remainder filled in from reference TRBV11-3 and TRBJ1-1): EAGVVQSPRYKIIEKKQPVAFWCNPISGHNTLYWYLQNLGQGPELLIRYENEEAVDDSQLPKDRFSAERLKGVDSTLKIQPAELGDSAVYLCASSLRPVTEAFFGQGTRLTVV.

This chain links TRBV18 with TRBJ2-3; 7 bases are shared with TRBD1. Trimming removed 5 bases from V and 1 base from J; junction bases left unmatched: 6. This CDR3 comprises 15 residues. The germline CDR1 and CDR2 sequences are KGHSH and LQKENI. CDR3 amino acids: CASSFFGQGTDTQYF. For the CDR3, the DNA is TGTGCCAGCTCATTTTTCGGACAGGGCACAGATACGCAGTATTTT.

This chain links TRBV30 with TRBJ1-5; perhaps TRBD1 as D (5 bases). The length of the CDR3 is 15 residues. The V end lost 1 base, the J end lost 2 bases, and 12 bases lay between the germline ends. From germline, CDR1 is GTSNPN and CDR2 SVGIG (reference sequence). This chain's CDR3 is CAWSALWGGNQPQHF. In DNA form, the CDR3 reads TGTGCCTGGAGTGCCCTATGGGGGGGCAATCAGCCCCAGCATTTT.

The V gene is TRBV19, the J gene TRBJ1-2; tentatively, D is TRBD1 (5 bases). Germline values: CDR1 LNHDA, CDR2 SQIVND (reference sequence). The CDR3 extends over 13 amino acids. V lost 6 bases and J lost 6, with 14 bases in between. For the CDR3, the DNA is TGTGCCAGTAGGCCGCGACAGACTAATGGCTACACCTTC. Translation gives CASRPRQTNGYTF.

This clone came up a few times. The CDR3 sequence: CASSVSKRSTGELFF. DNA of the CDR3: TGTGCCAGCAGTGTTTCTAAGCGTAGCACCGGGGAGCTGTTTTTT. The gene calls are TRBV25-1 and TRBJ2-2; D remains unclear. Germline V gene lookup returns CDR1 MGHDK and CDR2 SYGVNS. V dropped 4 bases and J dropped 4 bases, with 13 bases sitting between them. The CDR3 is 15 amino acids. The complete variable domain, with remaining parts taken from reference TRBV25-1 and TRBJ2-2, reads EADIYQTPRYLVIGTGKKITLECSQTMGHDKMYWYQQDPGMELHLIHYSYGVNSTEKGDLSSESTVSRIRTEHFPLTLESARPSHTSQYLCASSVSKRSTGELFFGEGSRLTVL.

J is TRBJ1-2 and V is TRBV6-5; 9 nucleotides line up with TRBD1. Germline V gene data show CDR1 as MNHEY and CDR2 as SVGAGI. Germline trimming cut 2 bases from V and 4 bases from J; bases unmatched to any gene: 5. The CDR3 has 15 amino acids. CDR3 sequence reads: CASSYETGGAYGYTF. CDR3 DNA: TGTGCCAGCAGTTACGAGACAGGGGGGGCCTATGGCTACACCTTC.

This clone has a single count. The chain uses TRBV5-8 and TRBJ2-1, with a possible D match to TRBD2 (5 bases). Trimming took off 4 bases at V and 6 bases at J, with 17 bases between the two ends. CDR1 is SGHTS and CDR2 is YDEGEE in the germline V gene. The CDR3 runs to 15 residues. CDR3 sequence reads: CASSTLVRDPNEQFF. The CDR3, as DNA: TGTGCCAGCAGCACTCTAGTCCGGGATCCCAATGAGCAGTTCTTC.

CDR3 sequence: CASSRGTSGGGETQYF. In DNA, the CDR3 is TGTGCCAGCAGCAGAGGGACTAGCGGGGGCGGGGAGACCCAGTACTTC. This chain connects TRBV5-5 to TRBJ2-5; TRBD2 aligns across 14 bases. The CDR3 spans 16 residues. Trimming at V came to 4 bases and at J to 5 bases, leaving 7 bases not matched to a gene. Germline lookup yields CDR1 SGHKS and CDR2 YYEKEE (reference sequence). Looking up the rest from reference TRBV5-5 and TRBJ2-5 gives the full variable domain: DAGVTQSPTHLIKTRGQQVTLRCSPISGHKSVSWYQQVLGQGPQFIFQYYEKEERGRGNFPDRFSARQFPNYSSELNVNALLLGDSALYLCASSRGTSGGGETQYFGPGTRLLVL.

V and J are TRBV19 and TRBJ2-1; tentative D call: TRBD1 (6 bases). The CDR3 is 16 residues long. Trimming stripped 4 bases from V and 5 bases from J, with 18 bases between. CDR1 and CDR2 from the germline V gene are LNHDA and SQIVND (reference sequence). This CDR3 is CASSRRKQGKNNEQFF. CDR3 nucleotide sequence: TGTGCCAGTAGTAGAAGGAAGCAGGGGAAAAACAATGAGCAGTTCTTC.

This clone was counted between two and nine times. V is TRBV5-1 and J is TRBJ1-5, with TRBD1 matching 9 bases. The length of the CDR3 is 15 residues. V was clipped by 6 bases and J by 4 bases; unmatched bases: 8. Germline loops: CDR1 SGHRS, CDR2 YFSETQ. The CDR3 is CASIRQGTGNQPQHF. Here the CDR3 DNA reads TGCGCCAGCATCCGTCAGGGGACAGGGAATCAGCCCCAGCATTTT. Full variable domain (remainder filled in from reference TRBV5-1 and TRBJ1-5): KAGVTQTPRYLIKTRGQQVTLSCSPISGHRSVSWYQQTPGQGLQFLFEYFSETQRNKGNFPGRFSGRQFSNSRSEMNVSTLELGDSALYLCASIRQGTGNQPQHFGDGTRLSIL.

Of note for this clone: One junction end does not reproduce the germline sequence, and a read error may be involved. The chain recombines TRBV6-2 or TRBV6-3 with TRBJ2-7, with D perhaps given as TRBD1 or TRBD2 (5 bases each). The length of the CDR3 is 15 residues. Germline CDR1 reads MNHEY; CDR2 reads SVGEGT. This CDR3 is CASSNSGTVIYEQYF. CDR3 DNA: TGTGCCAGCAGTAACTCCGGGACCGTGATCTACGAGCAGTACTTC.

Only a few counts were recorded for this clone. V is TRBV29-1 and J is TRBJ1-1; a weak D match, TRBD1 (5 bases). V was pared by 6 bases and J by 2 bases, with 16 bases between. The CDR3 is made up of 14 amino acids. Germline CDR1 is SQVTM and CDR2 is ANQGSEA. DNA of the CDR3: TGCAGCGTACGGGAAGGGGCGTTAAACACTGAAGCTTTCTTT. As protein: CSVREGALNTEAFF.

The chain recombines TRBV7-2 with TRBJ2-2, with D perhaps TRBD1 or TRBD2 (5 bases each). The CDR3 totals 15 residues. Per germline, CDR1 SGHTA and CDR2 FQGNSA. V was shortened by 3 bases and J by 3 bases, with 11 bases between the two germline ends. The CDR3 region is CASSFKGRDTGELFF. The DNA for the CDR3 is TGTGCCAGCAGCTTTAAGGGGCGGGACACCGGGGAGCTGTTTTTT. The variable domain in full, completed from reference TRBV7-2 and TRBJ2-2, reads GAGVSQSPSNKVTEKGKDVELRCDPISGHTALYWYRQSLGQGLEFLIYFQGNSAPDKSGLPSDRFSAERTGGSVSTLTIQRTQQEDSAVYLCASSFKGRDTGELFFGEGSRLTVL.

This clone occurred once. The rearrangement uses TRBV5-4 and TRBJ2-3; D uncertain. Per the germline V gene, CDR1 is SGHNT and CDR2 is YYREEE (reference sequence). The V gene lost 4 bases and the J gene lost 1 base, with 22 bases spanning the gap. The length of the CDR3 is 18 residues. In nucleotides, the CDR3 is TGTGCCAGCAGCATACCTCCGACGGGCATAAGGGGCACAGATACGCAGTATTTT. This codes for CASSIPPTGIRGTDTQYF.

This clone has a single count. This chain joins TRBV27 and TRBJ1-1; D might be TRBD1 (6 bases). This CDR3 is built from 14 residues. V was shortened by 6 bases and J by 4 bases, with 15 bases between the two germline ends. Germline-derived CDR1 and CDR2 are MNHEY and SMNVEV (reference sequence). CDR3 loop: CASRPPRGGTEAFF. As DNA, the CDR3 is TGTGCCAGCAGGCCCCCCAGGGGTGGCACTGAAGCTTTCTTT.

V is TRBV12-3 or TRBV12-4 and J is TRBJ1-2, with D perhaps matching TRBD1 (6 bases). CDR3 size: 13 residues. Trimming removed 8 bases from V and 1 base from J, with 11 bases in between. The CDR3 here is CASYTDSNYGYTF. In DNA form, the CDR3 reads TGTGCCAGCTATACGGACAGTAACTATGGCTACACCTTC.

The chain uses TRBV6-5 and TRBJ2-1; D gene unclear. This CDR3 spans 14 amino acids. V shed 8 bases and J shed 1 base, with 12 bases lying between them. Germline-derived CDR1 and CDR2 are MNHEY and SVGAGI. CDR3 coding DNA: TGTGCCAGCCGGATGGACGGGTCCTACAATGAGCAGTTCTTC. This codes for CASRMDGSYNEQFF.

V is TRBV10-1 and J is TRBJ2-3; 9 nucleotides agree with TRBD2. V lost 3 bases, J lost 0 bases, and 1 base stayed unmatched. CDR3 length: 15 amino acids. Looked up from germline, CDR1 is WNHNN and CDR2 is SYGVQD (reference sequence). CDR3 nucleotide sequence: TGCGCCAGCAGTGATAGCGGGGGCAGCACAGATACGCAGTATTTT. This gives the protein CASSDSGGSTDTQYF.

The genes are TRBV4-1 and TRBJ2-7, with D unresolved. Trimming removed 1 base at V and 3 bases at J, with 7 bases between. The CDR3 has 13 amino acids. Germline-derived CDR1 and CDR2 are MGHRA and YSYEKL. The CDR3 is CASSQVMDYEQYF. The CDR3 DNA sequence: TGCGCCAGCAGCCAAGTTATGGACTACGAGCAGTACTTC.

The rearrangement joins TRBV19 to TRBJ2-2, with 9 bases matching TRBD1. Trimming at V came to 5 bases and at J to 7 bases, leaving 11 bases not matched to a gene. CDR3 length: 16 amino acids. Germline values: CDR1 LNHDA, CDR2 SQIVND (reference sequence). CDR3 in amino acids: CASSPRGTGQGGELFF. The CDR3 DNA is TGTGCCAGTAGTCCCAGAGGGACAGGGCAAGGCGGGGAGCTGTTTTTT.